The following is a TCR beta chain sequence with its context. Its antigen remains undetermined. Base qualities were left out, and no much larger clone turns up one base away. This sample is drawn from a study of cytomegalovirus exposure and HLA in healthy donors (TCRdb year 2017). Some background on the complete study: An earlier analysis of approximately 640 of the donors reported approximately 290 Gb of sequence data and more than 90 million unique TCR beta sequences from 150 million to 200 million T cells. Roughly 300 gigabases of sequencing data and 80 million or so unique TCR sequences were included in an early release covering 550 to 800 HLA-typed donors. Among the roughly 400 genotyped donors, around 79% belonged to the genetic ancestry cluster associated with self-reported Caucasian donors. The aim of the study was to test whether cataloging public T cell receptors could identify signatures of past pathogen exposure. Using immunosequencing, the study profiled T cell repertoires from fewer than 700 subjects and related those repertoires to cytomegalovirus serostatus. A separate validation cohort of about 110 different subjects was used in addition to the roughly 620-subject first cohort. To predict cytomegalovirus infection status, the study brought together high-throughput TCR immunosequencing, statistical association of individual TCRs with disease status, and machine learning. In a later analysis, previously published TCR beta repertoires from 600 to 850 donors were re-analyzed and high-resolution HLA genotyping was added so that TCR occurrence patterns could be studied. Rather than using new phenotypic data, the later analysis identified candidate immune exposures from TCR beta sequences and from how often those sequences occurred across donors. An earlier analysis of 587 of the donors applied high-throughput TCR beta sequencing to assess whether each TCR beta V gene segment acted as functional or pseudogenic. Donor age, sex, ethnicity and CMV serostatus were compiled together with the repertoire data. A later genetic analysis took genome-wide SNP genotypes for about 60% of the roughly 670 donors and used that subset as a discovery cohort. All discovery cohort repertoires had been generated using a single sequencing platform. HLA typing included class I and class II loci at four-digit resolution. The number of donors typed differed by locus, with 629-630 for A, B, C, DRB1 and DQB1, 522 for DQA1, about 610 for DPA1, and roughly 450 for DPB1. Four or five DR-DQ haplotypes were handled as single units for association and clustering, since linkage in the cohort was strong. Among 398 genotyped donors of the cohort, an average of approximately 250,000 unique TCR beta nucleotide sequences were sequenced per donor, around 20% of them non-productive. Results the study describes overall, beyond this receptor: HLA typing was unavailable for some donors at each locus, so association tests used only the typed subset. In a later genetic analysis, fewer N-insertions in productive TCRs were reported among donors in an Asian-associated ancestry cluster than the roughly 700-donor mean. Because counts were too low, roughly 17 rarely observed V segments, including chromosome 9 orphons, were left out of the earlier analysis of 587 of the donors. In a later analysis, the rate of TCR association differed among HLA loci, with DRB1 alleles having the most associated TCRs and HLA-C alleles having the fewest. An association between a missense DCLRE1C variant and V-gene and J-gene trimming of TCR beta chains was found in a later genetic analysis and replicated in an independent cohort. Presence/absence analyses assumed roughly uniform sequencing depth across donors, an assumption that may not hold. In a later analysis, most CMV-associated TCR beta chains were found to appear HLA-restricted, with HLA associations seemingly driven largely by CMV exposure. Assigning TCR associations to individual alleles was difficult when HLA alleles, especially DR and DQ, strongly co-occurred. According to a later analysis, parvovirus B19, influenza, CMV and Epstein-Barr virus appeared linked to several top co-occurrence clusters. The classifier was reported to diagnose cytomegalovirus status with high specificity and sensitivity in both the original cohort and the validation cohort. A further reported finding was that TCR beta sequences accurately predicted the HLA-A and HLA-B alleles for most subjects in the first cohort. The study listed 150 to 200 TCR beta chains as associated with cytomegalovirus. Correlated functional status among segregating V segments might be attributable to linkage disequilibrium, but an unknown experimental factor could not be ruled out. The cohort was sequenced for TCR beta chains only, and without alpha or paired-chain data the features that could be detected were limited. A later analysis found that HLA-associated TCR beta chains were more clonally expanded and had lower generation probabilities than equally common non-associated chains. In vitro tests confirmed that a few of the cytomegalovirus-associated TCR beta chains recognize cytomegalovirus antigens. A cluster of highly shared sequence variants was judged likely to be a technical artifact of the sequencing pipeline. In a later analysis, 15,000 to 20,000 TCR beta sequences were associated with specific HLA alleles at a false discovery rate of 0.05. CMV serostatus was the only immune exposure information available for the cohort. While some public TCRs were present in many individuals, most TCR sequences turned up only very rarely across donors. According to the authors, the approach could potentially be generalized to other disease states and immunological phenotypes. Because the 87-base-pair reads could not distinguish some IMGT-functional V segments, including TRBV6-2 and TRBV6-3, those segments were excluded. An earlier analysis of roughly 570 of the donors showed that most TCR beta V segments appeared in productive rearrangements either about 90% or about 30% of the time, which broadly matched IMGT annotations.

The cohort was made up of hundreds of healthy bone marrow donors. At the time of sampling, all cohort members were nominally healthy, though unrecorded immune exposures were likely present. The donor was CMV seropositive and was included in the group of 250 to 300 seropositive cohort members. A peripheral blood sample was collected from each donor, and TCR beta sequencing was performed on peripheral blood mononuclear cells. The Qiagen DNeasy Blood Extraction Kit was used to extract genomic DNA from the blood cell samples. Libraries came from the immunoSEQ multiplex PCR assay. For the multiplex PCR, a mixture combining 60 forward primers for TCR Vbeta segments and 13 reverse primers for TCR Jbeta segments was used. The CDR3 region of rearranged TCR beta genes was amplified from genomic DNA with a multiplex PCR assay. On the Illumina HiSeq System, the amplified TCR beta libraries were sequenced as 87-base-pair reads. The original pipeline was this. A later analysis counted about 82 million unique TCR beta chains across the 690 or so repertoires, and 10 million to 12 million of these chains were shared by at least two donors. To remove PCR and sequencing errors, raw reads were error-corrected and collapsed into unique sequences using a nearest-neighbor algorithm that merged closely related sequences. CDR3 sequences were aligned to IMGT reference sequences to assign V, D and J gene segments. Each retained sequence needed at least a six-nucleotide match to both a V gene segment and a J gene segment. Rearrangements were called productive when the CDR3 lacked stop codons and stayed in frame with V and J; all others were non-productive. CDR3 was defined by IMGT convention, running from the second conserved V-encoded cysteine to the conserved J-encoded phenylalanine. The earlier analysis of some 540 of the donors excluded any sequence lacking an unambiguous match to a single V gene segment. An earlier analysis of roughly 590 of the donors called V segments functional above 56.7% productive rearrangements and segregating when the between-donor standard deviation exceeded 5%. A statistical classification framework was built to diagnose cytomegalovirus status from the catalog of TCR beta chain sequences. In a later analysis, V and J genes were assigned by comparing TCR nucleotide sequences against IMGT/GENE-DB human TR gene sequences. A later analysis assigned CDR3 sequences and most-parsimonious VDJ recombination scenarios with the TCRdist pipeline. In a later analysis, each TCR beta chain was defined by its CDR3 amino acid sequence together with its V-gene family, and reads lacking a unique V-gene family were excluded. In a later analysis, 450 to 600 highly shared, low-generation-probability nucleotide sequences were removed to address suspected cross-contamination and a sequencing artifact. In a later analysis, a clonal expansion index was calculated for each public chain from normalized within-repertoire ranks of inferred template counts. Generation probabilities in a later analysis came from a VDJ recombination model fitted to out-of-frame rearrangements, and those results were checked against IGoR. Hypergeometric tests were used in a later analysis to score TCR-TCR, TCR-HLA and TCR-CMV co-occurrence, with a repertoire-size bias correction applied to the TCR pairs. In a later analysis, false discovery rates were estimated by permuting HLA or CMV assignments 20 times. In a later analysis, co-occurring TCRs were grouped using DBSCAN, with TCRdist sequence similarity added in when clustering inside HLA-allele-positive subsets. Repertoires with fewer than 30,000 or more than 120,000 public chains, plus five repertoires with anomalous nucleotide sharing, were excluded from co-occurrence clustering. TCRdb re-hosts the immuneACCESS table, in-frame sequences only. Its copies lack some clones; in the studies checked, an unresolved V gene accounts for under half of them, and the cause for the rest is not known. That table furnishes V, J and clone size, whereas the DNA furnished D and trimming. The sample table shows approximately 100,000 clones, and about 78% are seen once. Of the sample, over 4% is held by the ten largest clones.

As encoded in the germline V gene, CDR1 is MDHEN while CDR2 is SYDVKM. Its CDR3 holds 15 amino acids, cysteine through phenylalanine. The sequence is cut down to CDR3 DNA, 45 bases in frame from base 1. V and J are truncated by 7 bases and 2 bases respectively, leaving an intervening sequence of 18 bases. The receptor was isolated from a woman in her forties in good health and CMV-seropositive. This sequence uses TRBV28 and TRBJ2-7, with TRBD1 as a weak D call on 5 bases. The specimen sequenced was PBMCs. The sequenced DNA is TGTGCCAGCACCCTTGGTAGTGACAGAGCCTACGAGCAGTACTTC. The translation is CASTLGSDRAYEQYF. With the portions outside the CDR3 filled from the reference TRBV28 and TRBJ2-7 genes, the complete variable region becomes DVKVTQSSRYLVKRTGEKVFLECVQDMDHENMFWYRQDPGLGLRLIYFSYDVKMKEKGDIPEGYSVSREKKERFSLILESASTNQTSMYLCASTLGSDRAYEQYFGPGTRLTVT.